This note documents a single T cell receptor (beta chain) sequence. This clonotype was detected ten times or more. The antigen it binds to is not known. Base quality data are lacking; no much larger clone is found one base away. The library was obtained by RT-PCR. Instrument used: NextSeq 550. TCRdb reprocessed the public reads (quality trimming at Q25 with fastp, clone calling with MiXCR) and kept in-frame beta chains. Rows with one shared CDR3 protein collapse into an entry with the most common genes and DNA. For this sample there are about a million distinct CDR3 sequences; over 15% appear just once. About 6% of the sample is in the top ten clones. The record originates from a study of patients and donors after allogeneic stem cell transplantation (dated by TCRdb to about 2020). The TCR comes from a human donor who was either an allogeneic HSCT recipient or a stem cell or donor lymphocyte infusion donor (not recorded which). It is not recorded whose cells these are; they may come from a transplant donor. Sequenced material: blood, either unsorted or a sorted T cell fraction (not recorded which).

The CDR3 has the sequence CASSLKGTLNTEAFF. The bases are TGTGCCAGCAGTTTAAAAGGGACGTTGAACACTGAAGCTTTCTTT. The chain is made from TRBV12-3 or TRBV12-4 and TRBJ1-1; D gene: possibly TRBD1, on 5 matching bases. The CDR3 goes from the cysteine to the phenylalanine over 15 residues. Only the CDR3 part of the read is kept: 45 bases, read in frame from the first base. Between the V and J ends, shortened by 2 bases and 0 bases respectively, the junction contains 10 bases.